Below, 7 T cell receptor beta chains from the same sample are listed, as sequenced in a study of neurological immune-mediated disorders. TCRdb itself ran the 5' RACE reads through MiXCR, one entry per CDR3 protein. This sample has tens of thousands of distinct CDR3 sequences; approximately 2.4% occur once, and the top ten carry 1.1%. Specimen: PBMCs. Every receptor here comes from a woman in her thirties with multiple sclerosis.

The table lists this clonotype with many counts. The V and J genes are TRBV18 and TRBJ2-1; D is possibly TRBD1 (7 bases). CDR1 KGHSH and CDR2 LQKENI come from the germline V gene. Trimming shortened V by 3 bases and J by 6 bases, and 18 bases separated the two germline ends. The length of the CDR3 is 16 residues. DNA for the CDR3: TGTGCCAGCTCACCGGCGGGACAGTTGGACGGCAATGAGCAGTTCTTC. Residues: CASSPAGQLDGNEQFF.

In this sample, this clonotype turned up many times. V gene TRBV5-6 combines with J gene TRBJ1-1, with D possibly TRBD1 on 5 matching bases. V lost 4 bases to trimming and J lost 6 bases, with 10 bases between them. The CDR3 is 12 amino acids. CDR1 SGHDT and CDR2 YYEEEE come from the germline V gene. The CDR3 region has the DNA TGTGCCAGCAGCCCTTTGGGGGCTGAAGCTTTCTTT. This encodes CASSPLGAEAFF.

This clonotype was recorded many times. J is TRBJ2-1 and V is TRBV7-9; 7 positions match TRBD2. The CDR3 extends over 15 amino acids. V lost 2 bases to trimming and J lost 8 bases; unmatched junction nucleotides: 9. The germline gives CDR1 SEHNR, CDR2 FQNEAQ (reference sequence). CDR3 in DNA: TGTGCCAGCAGCTTAATGCAGCGGGATGGGCATGAGCAGTTCTTC. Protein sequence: CASSLMQRDGHEQFF. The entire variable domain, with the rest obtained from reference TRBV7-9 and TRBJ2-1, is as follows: DTGVSQNPRHKITKRGQNVTFRCDPISEHNRLYWYRQTLGQGPEFLTYFQNEAQLEKSRLLSDRFSAERPKGSFSTLEIQRTEQGDSAMYLCASSLMQRDGHEQFFGPGTRLTVL.

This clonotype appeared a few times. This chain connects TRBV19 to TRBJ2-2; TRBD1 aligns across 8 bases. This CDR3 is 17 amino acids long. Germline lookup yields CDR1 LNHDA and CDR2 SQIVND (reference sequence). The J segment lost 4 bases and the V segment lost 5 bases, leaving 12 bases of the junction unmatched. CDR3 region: CASSARRDRLITGELFF. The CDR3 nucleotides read TGTGCCAGTAGTGCTCGTCGGGACAGGCTAATCACCGGGGAGCTGTTTTTT. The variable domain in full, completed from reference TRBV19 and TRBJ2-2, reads DGGITQSPKYLFRKEGQNVTLSCEQNLNHDAMYWYRQDPGQGLRLIYYSQIVNDFQKGDIAEGYSVSREKKESFPLTVTSAQKNPTAFYLCASSARRDRLITGELFFGEGSRLTVL.

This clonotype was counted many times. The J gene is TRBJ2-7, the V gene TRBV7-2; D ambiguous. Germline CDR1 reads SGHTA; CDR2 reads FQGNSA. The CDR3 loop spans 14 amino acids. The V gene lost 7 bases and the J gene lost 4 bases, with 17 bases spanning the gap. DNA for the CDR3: TGTGCCAGCACCGCCGGGCCTAGGCGTTACGAGCAGTACTTC. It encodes CASTAGPRRYEQYF.

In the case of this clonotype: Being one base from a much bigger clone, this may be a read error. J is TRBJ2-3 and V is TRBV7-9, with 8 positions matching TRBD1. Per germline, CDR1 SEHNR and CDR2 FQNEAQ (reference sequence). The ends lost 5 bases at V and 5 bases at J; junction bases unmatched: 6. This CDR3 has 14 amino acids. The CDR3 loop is CASSQGQGLDTQYF. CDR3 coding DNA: TGTGCCAGCAGCCAAGGACAGGGACTAGATACGCAGTATTTT.

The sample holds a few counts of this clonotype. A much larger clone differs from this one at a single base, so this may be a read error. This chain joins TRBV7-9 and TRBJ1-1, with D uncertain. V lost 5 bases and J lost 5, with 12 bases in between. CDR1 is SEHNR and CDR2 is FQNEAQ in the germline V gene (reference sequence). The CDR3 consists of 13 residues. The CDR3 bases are TGTGCCAGCAGCAACACCGGTTCAACTGAAGCTTTCTTT. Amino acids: CASSNTGSTEAFF.